This T cell receptor beta chain was documented in a study of T cell repertoires in cytomegalovirus infection. About the study: The public TCR beta signatures pointed to both CMV infection and matching HLA type.

This clonotype was observed a few times. The target antigen is unknown. CDR1 and CDR2 (germline): LGHNA, YSLEER. The CDR3 has 13 amino acids. Trimming took 1 base from V and 7 from J, leaving 8 bases between them. Findings and limits, study-wide: Dominant in the ex vivo response were TCR beta clonotypes restricted by HLA-C and specific for CMV. Carriers of CMV and the relevant HLA type were discriminated by public TCR beta frequency.

TCRdb re-derived calls from the reads in MiXCR, one entry per CDR3 protein. Here the sample spans roughly 19,000 distinct CDR3 sequences, 42% being singletons. The receptor comes from a human donor in good health (CMV status not recorded). Some clones in this sample may be carry-over from other donors' samples. The sample was CD8+ T cells from cultured PBMCs, taken from culture after CMV antigen stimulation. The V call is TRBV4-3, the J call TRBJ1-5; TRBD1 might be the D (5 bases). CDR3 sequence (DNA): TGCGCCAGCAGCCAAGGAAGGGGCCAGCCCCAGCATTTT. Its protein product is CASSQGRGQPQHF.